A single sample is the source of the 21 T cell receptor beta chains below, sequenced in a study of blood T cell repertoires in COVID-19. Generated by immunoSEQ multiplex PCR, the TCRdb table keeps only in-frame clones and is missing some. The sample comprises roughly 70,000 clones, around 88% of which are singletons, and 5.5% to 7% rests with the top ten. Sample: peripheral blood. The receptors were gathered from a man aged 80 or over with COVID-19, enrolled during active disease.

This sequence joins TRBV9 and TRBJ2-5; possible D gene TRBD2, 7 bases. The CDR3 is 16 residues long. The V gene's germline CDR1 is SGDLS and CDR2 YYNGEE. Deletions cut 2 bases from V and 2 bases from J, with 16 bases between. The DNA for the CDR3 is TGTGCCAGCAGCGTCCAGATTAGGGGGGGACAAGAGACCCAGTACTTC. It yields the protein CASSVQIRGGQETQYF.

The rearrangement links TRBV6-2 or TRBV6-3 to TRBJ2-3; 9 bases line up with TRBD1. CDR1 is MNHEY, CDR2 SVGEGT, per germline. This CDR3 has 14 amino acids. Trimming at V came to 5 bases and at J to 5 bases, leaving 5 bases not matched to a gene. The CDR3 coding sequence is TGTGCCAGCAGTGGACAGGGGTCGGGAGATACGCAGTATTTT. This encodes CASSGQGSGDTQYF.

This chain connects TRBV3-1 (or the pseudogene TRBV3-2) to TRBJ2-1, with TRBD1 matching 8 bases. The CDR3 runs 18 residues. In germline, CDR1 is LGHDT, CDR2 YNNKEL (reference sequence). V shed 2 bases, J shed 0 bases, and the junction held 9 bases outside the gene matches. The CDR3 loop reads CASSQRRTGMISYNEQFF. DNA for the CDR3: TGTGCCAGCAGCCAACGTCGGACAGGGATGATCTCCTACAATGAGCAGTTCTTC.

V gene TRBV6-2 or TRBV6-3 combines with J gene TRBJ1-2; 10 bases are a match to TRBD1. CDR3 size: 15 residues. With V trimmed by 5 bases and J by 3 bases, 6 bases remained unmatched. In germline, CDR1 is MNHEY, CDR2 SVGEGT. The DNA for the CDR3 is TGTGCCAGCAGTGGTGACAGGGGGCAAGACTATGGCTACACCTTC. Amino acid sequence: CASSGDRGQDYGYTF.

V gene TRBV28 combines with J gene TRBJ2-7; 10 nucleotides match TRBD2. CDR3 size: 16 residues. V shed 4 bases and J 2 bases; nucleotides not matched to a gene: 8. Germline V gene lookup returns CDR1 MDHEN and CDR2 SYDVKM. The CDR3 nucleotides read TGTGCCAGCAGTTCACCTAGCGGGGGTGGGGCCTACGAGCAGTACTTC. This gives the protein CASSSPSGGGAYEQYF.

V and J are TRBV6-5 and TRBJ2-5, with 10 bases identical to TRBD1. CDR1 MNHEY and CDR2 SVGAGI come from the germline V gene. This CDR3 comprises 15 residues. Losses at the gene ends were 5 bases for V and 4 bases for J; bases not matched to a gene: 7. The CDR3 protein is CASSRQGALGETQYF. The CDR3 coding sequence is TGTGCCAGCAGTCGACAGGGGGCGCTGGGAGAGACCCAGTACTTC.

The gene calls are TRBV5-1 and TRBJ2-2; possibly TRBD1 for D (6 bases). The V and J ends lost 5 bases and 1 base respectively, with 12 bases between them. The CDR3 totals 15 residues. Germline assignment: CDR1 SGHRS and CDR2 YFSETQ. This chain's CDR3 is CASSLGHRNTGELFF. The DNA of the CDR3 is TGCGCCAGCAGTCTGGGACACCGGAACACCGGGGAGCTGTTTTTT. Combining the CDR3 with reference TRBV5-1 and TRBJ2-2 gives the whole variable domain KAGVTQTPRYLIKTRGQQVTLSCSPISGHRSVSWYQQTPGQGLQFLFEYFSETQRNKGNFPGRFSGRQFSNSRSEMNVSTLELGDSALYLCASSLGHRNTGELFFGEGSRLTVL.

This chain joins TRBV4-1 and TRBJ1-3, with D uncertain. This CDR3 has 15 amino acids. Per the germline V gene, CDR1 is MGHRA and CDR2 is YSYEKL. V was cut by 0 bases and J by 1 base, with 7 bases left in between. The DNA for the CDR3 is TGCGCCAGCAGCCAAGAATGGCTTTCTGGAAACACCATATATTTT. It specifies CASSQEWLSGNTIYF.

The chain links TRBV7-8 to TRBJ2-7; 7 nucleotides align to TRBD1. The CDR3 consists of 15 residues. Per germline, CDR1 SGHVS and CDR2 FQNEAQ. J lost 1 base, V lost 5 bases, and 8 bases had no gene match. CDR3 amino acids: CASSAVDRASYEQYF. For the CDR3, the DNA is TGTGCCAGCAGCGCTGTCGACAGGGCATCCTACGAGCAGTACTTC.

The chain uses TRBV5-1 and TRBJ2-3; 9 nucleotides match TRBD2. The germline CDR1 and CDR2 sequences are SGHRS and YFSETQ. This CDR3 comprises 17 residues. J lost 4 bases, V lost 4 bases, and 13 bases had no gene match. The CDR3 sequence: CASSQTGTSSVADTQYF. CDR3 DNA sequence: TGCGCCAGCAGCCAGACCGGGACTAGCTCGGTCGCAGATACGCAGTATTTT.

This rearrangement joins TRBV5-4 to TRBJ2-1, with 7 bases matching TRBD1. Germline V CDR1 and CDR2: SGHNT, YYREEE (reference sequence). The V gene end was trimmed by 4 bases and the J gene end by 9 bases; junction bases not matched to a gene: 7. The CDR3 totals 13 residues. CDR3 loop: CASSPNRGPEQFF. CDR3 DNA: TGTGCCAGCAGCCCAAACAGGGGACCTGAGCAGTTCTTC.

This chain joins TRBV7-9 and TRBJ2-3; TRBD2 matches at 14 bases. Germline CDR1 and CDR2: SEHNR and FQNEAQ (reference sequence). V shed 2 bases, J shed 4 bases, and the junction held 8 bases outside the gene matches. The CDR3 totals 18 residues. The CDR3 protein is CASSLSLGTSGGSDTQYF. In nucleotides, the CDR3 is TGTGCCAGCAGCTTATCCCTCGGGACTAGCGGGGGTTCAGATACGCAGTATTTT.

The CDR3 protein is CASSETQEDTQYF. CDR3 DNA: TGTGCCAGCAGTGAAACCCAGGAAGATACGCAGTATTTT. This rearrangement joins TRBV6-1 to TRBJ2-3; D remains ambiguous. The CDR3 is 13 residues long. CDR1 is MNHNS and CDR2 is SASEGT in the germline V gene. Trimming left V 2 bases short and J 5 bases short, with 8 bases between.

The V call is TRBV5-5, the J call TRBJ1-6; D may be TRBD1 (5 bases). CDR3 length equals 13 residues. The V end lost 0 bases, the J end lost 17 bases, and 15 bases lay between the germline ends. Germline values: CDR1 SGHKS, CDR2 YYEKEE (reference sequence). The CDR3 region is CASSLDSGGAFHF. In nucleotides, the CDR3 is TGTGCCAGCAGCTTGGATAGTGGAGGGGCCTTCCACTTT.

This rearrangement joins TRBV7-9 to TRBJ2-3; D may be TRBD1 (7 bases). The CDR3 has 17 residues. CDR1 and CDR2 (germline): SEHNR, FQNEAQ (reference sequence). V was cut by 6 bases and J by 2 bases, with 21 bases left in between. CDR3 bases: TGTGCCAGCAGTTCCGGAGGGGACAGCCTTCTCACAGATACGCAGTATTTT. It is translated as CASSSGGDSLLTDTQYF.

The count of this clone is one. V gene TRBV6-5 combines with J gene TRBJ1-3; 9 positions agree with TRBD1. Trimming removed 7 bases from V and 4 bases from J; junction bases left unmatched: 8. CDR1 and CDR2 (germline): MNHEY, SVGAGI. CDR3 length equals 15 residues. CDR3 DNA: TGTGCCAGCAACGCGGGACAGGGCTCCGGAAACACCATATATTTT. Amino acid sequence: CASNAGQGSGNTIYF.

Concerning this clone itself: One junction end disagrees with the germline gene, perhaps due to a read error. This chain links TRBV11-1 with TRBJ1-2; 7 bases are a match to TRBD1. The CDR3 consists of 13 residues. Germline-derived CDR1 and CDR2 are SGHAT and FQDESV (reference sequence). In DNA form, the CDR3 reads TGTGCCGGCAGCGCCAGGGGGACGGGAGGCTACACCTTC. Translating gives CAGSARGTGGYTF.

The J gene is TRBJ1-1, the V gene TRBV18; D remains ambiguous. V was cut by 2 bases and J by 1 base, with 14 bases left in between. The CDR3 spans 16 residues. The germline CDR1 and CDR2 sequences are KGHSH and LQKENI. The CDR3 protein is CASSPGRRSENTEAFF. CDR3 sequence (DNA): TGTGCCAGCTCACCAGGCAGAAGAAGTGAGAACACTGAAGCTTTCTTT.

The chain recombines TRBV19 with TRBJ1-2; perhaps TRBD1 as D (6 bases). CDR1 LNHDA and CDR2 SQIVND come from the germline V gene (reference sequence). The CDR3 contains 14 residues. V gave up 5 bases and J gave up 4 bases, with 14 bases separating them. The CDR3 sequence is CASSSSQGPYGYTF. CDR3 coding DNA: TGTGCCAGTAGTTCCTCACAGGGACCCTATGGCTACACCTTC.

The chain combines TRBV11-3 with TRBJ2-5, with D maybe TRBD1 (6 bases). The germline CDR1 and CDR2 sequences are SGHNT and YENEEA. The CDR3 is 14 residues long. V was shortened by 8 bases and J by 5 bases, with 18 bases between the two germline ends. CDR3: CASVRGAGDETQYF. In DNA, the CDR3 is TGTGCCAGCGTCAGAGGTGCAGGGGATGAGACCCAGTACTTC.

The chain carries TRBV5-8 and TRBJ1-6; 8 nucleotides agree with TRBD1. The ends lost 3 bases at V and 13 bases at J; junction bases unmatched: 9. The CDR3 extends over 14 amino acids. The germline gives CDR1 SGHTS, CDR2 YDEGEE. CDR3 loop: CASSSGTGPFPLHF. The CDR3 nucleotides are TGTGCCAGCAGCTCCGGGACAGGCCCGTTTCCCCTCCACTTT.